The source of this TCR beta chain is a study of chronic HIV infection and antiretroviral therapy. Trimming stripped 8 bases from V and 11 bases from J, with 18 bases between. CDR3 length equals 11 residues. Germline V lookup: CDR1 SQVTM, CDR2 ANQGSEA. This clonotype appeared a few times. Each CDR3 protein is one row after TCRdb ran MiXCR on the 5' RACE reads. The data hold about 48,000 distinct CDR3 sequences, with about 19% observed a single time. The TCR comes from an adult who had HIV and had not received antiretroviral therapy, or was an uninfected healthy control (not recorded which). The sample taken for sequencing was peripheral blood. This chain joins TRBV29-1 and TRBJ1-1; D remains unclear. The CDR3 DNA reads as TGCAGCCTCCGGGTCCCAGAAGGGGCTTTCTTT. This sequence encodes CSLRVPEGAFF. Drawing the rest from reference TRBV29-1 and TRBJ1-1, the complete variable domain is SAVISQKPSRDICQRGTSLTIQCQVDSQVTMMFWYRQQPGQSLTLIATANQGSEATYESGFVIDKFPISRPNLTFSTLTVSNMSPEDSSIYLCSLRVPEGAFFGQGTRLTVV.